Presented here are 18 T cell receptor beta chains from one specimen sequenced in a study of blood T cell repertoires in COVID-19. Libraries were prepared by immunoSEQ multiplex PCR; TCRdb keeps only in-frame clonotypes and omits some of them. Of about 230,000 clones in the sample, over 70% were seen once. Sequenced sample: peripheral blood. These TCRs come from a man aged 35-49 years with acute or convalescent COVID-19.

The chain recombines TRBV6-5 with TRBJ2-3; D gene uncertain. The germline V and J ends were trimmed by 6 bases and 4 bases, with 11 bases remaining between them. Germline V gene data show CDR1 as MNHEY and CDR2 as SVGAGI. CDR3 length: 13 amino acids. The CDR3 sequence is CASSIQHPDTQYF. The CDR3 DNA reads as TGTGCCAGCAGCATACAACACCCAGATACGCAGTATTTT.

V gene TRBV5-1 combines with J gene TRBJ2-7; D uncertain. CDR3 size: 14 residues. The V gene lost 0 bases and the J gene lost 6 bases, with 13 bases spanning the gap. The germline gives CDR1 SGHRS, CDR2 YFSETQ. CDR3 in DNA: TGCGCCAGCAGCTTGGCCGCGGCTGGAAGCGAGCAGTACTTC. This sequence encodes CASSLAAAGSEQYF.

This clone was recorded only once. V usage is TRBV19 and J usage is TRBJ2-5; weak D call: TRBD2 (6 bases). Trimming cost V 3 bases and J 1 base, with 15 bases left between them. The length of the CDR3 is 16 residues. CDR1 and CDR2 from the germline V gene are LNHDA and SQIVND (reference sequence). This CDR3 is CASSIQFGRGQETQYF. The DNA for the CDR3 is TGTGCCAGTAGTATTCAGTTCGGGAGAGGCCAAGAGACCCAGTACTTC.

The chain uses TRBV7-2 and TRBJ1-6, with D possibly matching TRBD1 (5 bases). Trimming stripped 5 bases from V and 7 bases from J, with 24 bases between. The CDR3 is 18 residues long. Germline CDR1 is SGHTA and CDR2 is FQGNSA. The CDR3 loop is CASSLGAASFAPNSPLHF. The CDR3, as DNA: TGTGCCAGCAGCCTTGGGGCAGCTTCCTTCGCCCCAAATTCACCCCTCCACTTT.

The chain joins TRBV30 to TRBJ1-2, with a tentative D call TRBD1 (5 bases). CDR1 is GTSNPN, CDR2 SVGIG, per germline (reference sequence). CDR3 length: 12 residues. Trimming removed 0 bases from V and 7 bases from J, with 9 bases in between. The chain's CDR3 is CAWSVGQGGYTF. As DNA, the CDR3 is TGTGCCTGGAGTGTCGGGCAGGGTGGCTACACCTTC.

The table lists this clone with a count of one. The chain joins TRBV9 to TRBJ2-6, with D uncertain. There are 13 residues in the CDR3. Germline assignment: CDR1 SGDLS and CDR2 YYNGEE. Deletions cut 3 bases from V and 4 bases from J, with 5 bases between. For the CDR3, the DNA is TGTGCCAGCAGCGCCACAGGGGCCAACGTCCTGACTTTC. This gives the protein CASSATGANVLTF.

CDR3 sequence (DNA): TGTGCCAGCAGCCCAGGGACAGGGCCCAAGGCTTTCTTT. This encodes CASSPGTGPKAFF. This rearrangement joins TRBV7-9 to TRBJ1-1, with TRBD1 matching 9 bases. The J segment lost 11 bases and the V segment lost 5 bases, leaving 9 bases of the junction unmatched. Germline CDR1 and CDR2: SEHNR and FQNEAQ (reference sequence). The CDR3 has 13 amino acids.

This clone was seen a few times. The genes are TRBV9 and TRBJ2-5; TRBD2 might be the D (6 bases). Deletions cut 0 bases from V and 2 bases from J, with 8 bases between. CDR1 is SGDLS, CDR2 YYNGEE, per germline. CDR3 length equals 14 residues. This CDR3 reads CASSVGTTQETQYF. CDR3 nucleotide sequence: TGTGCCAGCAGCGTAGGGACTACTCAAGAGACCCAGTACTTC. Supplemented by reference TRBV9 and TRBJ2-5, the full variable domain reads DSGVTQTPKHLITATGQRVTLRCSPRSGDLSVYWYQQSLDQGLQFLIQYYNGEERAKGNILERFSAQQFPDLHSELNLSSLELGDSALYFCASSVGTTQETQYFGPGTRLLVL.

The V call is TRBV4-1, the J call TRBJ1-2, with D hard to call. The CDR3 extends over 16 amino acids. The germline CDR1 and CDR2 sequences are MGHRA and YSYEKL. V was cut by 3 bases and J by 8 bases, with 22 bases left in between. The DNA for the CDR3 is TGCGCCAGCAGCCAGCGGCCAAATCCGGAAATCGGGGGCTACACCTTC. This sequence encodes CASSQRPNPEIGGYTF.

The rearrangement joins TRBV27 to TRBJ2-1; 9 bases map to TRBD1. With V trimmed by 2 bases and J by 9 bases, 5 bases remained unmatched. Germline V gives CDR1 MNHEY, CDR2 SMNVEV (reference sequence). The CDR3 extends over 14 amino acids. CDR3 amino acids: CASSLNTGGTEQFF. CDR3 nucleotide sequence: TGTGCCAGCAGTTTAAACACAGGGGGCACTGAGCAGTTCTTC.

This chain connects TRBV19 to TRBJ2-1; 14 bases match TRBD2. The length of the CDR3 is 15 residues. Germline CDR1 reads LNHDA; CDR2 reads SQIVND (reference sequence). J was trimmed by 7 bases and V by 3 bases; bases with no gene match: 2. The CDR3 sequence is CASSMRTSGRNEQFF. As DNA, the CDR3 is TGTGCCAGTAGTATGAGGACTAGCGGGAGGAATGAGCAGTTCTTC.

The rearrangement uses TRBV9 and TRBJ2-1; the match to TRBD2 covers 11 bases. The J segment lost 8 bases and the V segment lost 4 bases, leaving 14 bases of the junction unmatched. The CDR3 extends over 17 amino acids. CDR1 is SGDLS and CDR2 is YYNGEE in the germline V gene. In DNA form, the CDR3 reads TGTGCCAGCAGCACACGCTCTAGCGGGAGGTGGGATTATGAGCAGTTCTTC. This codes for CASSTRSSGRWDYEQFF.

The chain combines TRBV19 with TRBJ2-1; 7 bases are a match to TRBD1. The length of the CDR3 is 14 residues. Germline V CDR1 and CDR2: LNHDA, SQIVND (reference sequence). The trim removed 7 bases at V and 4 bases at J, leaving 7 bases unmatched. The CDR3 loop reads CASTTGTDYNEQFF. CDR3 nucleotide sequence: TGTGCCAGTACGACCGGGACAGATTACAATGAGCAGTTCTTC.

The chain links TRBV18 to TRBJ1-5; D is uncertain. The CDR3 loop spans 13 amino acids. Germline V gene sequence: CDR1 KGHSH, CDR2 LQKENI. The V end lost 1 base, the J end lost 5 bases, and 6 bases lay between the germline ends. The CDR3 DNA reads TGTGCCAGCTCACCACTAGATGATCAGCCCCAGCATTTT. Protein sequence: CASSPLDDQPQHF. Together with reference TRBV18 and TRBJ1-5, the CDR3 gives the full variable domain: NAGVMQNPRHLVRRRGQEARLRCSPMKGHSHVYWYRQLPEEGLKFMVYLQKENIIDESGMPKERFSAEFPKEGPSILRIQQVVRGDSAAYFCASSPLDDQPQHFGDGTRLSIL.

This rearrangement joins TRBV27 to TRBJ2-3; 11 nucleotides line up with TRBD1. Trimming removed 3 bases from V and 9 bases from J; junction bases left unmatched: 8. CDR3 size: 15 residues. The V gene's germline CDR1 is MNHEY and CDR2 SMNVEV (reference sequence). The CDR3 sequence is CASSFFRTGGDTQYF. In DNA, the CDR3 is TGTGCCAGCAGTTTCTTTAGGACAGGGGGCGACACGCAGTATTTT.

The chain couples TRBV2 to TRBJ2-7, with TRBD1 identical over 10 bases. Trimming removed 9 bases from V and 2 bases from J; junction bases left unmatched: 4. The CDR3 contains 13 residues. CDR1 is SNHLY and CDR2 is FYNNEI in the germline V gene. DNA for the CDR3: TGTGCCAGTGGACAGGGGGAAACCTACGAGCAGTACTTC. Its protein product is CASGQGETYEQYF.

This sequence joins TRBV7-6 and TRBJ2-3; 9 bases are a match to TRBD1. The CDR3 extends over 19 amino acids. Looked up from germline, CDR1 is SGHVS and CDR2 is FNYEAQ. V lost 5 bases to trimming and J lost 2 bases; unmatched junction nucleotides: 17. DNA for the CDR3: TGTGCCAGCAGCCGGGGGGCCACAGGGGGCGCGGGCTACACAGATACGCAGTATTTT. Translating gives CASSRGATGGAGYTDTQYF.

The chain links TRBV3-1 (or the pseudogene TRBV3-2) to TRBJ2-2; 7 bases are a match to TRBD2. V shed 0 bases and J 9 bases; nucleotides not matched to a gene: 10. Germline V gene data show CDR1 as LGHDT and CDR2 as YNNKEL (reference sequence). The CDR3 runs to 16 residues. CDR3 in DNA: TGTGCCAGCAGCCAAGACCGACGGGAGGCCCTAAGGGAGCTGTTTTTT. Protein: CASSQDRREALRELFF.